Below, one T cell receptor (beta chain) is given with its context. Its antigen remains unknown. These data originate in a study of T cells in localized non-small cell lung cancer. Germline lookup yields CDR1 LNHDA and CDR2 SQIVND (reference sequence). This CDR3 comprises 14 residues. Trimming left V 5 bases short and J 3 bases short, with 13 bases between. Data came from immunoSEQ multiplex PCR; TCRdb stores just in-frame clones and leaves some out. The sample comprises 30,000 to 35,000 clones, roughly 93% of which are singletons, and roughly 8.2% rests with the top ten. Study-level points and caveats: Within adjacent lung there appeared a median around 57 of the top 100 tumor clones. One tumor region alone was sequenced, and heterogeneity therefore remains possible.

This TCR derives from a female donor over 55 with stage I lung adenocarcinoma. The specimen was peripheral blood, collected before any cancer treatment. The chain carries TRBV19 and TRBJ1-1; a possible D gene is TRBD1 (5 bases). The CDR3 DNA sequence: TGTGCCAGTAGTCGGGACCGGGGGGACACTGAAGCTTTCTTT. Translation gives CASSRDRGDTEAFF.